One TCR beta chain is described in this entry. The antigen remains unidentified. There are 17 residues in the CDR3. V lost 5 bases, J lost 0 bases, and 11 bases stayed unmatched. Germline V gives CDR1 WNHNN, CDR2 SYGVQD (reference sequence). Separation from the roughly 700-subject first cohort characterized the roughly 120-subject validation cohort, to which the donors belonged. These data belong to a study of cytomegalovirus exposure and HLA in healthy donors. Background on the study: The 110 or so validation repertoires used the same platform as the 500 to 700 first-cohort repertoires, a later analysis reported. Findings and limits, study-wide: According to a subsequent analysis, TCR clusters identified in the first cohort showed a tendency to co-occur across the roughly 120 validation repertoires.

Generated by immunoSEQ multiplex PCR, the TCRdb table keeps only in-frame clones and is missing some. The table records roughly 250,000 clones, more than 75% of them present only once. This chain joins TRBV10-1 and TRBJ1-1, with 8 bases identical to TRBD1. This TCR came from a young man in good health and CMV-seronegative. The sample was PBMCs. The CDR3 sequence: CASSTPGQASVNTEAFF. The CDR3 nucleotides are TGCGCCAGCAGTACACCGGGACAGGCCTCAGTGAACACTGAAGCTTTCTTT.